This is a list of T cell receptor beta chains from one sample in a study of OX40 agonist ivuxolimab in advanced cancers. The method was immunoSEQ multiplex PCR; TCRdb's version includes in-frame clones alone and lacks a portion of them. The sample consists of tens of thousands of clones, roughly 90% of them appearing once. Specimen: CD4+ or CD8+ T cells sorted from blood, collected in a trial of the OX40 agonist ivuxolimab. All receptors come from an adult with an advanced solid tumor such as melanoma, head and neck, liver or kidney cancer. Each CDR3 is given with its conserved first and last residue. The order of the fields is J gene, V gene, D gene, clone size, CDR3 DNA, CDR3 protein. The D gene is left open where the match is weak. A clone size is listed for some rows: how often the clone was seen (once, few, many), or a class if it is expanded.

TRBJ2-3 | TRBV30 | NA | NA | TGTGCCTGGAGGACCGCGGGTACGCAGTATTTT | CAWRTAGTQYF
TRBJ2-5 | TRBV7-3 | NA | NA | TGTGCCAGCAGCTTCCTAGCCCAAGAGACCCAGTACTTC | CASSFLAQETQYF
TRBJ1-1 | TRBV19 | NA | NA | TGTGCCAGTAGTATCTCGAGTGGGGGTGAAGCTTTCTTT | CASSISSGGEAFF
TRBJ2-7 | TRBV19 | TRBD1 | NA | TGTGCCAGTAGTAGGTCGGGACAGGGGGCTAACTACGAGCAGTACTTC | CASSRSGQGANYEQYF
TRBJ1-6 | TRBV27 | NA | NA | TGTGCCAGCAGCCTACTGACAACACGGGATTCACCCCTCCACTTT | CASSLLTTRDSPLHF
TRBJ2-2 | TRBV2 | NA | few | TGTGCCAGCAAGGTTCTTCCGGGACTGGCGAACACCGGGGAGCTGTTTTTT | CASKVLPGLANTGELFF
TRBJ2-7 | TRBV4-1 | NA | once | TGCGCCAGCAGCCTTGAGGGACCAACTAGCTACGAGCAGTACTTC | CASSLEGPTSYEQYF
TRBJ1-3 | TRBV7-2 | NA | NA | TGTGCCAGCAAAGACCAGCGGGGGCTGCCCTCTGGAAACACCATATATTTT | CASKDQRGLPSGNTIYF
TRBJ2-3 | TRBV30 | TRBD2 | NA | TGTGCCTGGAGTGTACTGGGCGGGGGGCAGTATTTT | CAWSVLGGGQYF
TRBJ1-6 | TRBV9 | NA | NA | TGTGCCAGCAGTGTCGGGCTTCAGAATTCACCCCTCCACTTT | CASSVGLQNSPLHF
TRBJ1-6 | TRBV5-4 | NA | once | TGTGCCAGCAGCTTGGTTGGGTTCGATAATTCACCCCTCCACTTT | CASSLVGFDNSPLHF
TRBJ1-2 | TRBV5-6 | NA | once | TGTGCCAGCAGCTTCACTCGAGATGGCTACACCTTC | CASSFTRDGYTF
TRBJ1-5 | TRBV6-6 | NA | NA | TGTGCCAGCAGTTATTCCGACGTATATCAGCCCCAGCATTTT | CASSYSDVYQPQHF
TRBJ2-7 | TRBV5-4 | NA | few | TGTGCCAGCGAGGACGAGCAGTACTTC | CASEDEQYF
TRBJ2-3 | TRBV6-5 | TRBD2 | NA | TGTGCCAGCAGTTACTCGCCAGCGGGGGTACCAGATACGCAGTATTTT | CASSYSPAGVPDTQYF
TRBJ2-7 | TRBV27 | TRBD1 | NA | TGTGCCAGCAGTTACGTCCCCTCGGGACAGGGGGATTACGAGCAGTACTTC | CASSYVPSGQGDYEQYF
TRBJ2-1 | TRBV7-2 | NA | NA | TGTGCCAGCAGCTTAGCCCACGGCGCCTACAATGAGCAGTTCTTC | CASSLAHGAYNEQFF
TRBJ2-5 | TRBV5-4 | TRBD1 | NA | TGTGCCAGCAGCCGGACAGGGGGCGGGGAGACCCAGTACTTC | CASSRTGGGETQYF
TRBJ2-2 | TRBV18 | TRBD2 | NA | TGTGCCAGCTCACCATTAACGAGCGGGAGTATCGGGGAGCTGTTTTTT | CASSPLTSGSIGELFF
TRBJ1-6 | TRBV6-5 | NA | NA | TGTGCCAGCAGCAGACAGGACTTCAATTCACCCCTCCACTTT | CASSRQDFNSPLHF
TRBJ2-5 | TRBV7-9 | TRBD2 | NA | TGTGCCAGCAGCTTGCAAGCGGGAGAGGGGGCCCAGTACTTC | CASSLQAGEGAQYF
TRBJ2-6 | TRBV6-6 | NA | NA | TGTGCCAGCAGTTATTCGAGCTCTGGGGCCAACGTCCTGACTTTC | CASSYSSSGANVLTF
TRBJ1-1 | TRBV6-6 | NA | NA | TGTGCCAGCAGTTTAGGACCGGAGACTGAAGCTTTCTTT | CASSLGPETEAFF
TRBJ2-5 | TRBV7-2 | NA | NA | TGTGCCAGCAGGGCCCAAGAGACCCAGTACTTC | CASRAQETQYF
TRBJ2-6 | TRBV7-6 | NA | NA | TGTGCCAGCAGCCTAATTGGGAGCTCTGGGGCCAACGTCCTGACTTTC | CASSLIGSSGANVLTF
TRBJ1-1 | TRBV29-1 | NA | NA | TGCAGCGTTGTTGGGGGCCCCGGGACTTTCTTT | CSVVGGPGTFF
TRBJ2-2 | TRBV6-9 | NA | NA | TGTGCCAGGGGGTACGACTCGGGGACATTGGGGGAGCTGTTTTTT | CARGYDSGTLGELFF
TRBJ1-1 | TRBV21-1 | NA | NA | TGTGCCAGCAGCAAAGTCCTCAGGGTCAACACTGAAGCTTTCTTT | CASSKVLRVNTEAFF
TRBJ1-1 | TRBV14 | NA | NA | TGTGCCAGCAGCCAAGCTAAGGGTTCGTACACTGAAGCTTTCTTT | CASSQAKGSYTEAFF
TRBJ2-1 | TRBV5-1 | NA | NA | TGCGCCAGCAGCTTGGTTCGCGGGGTCGACAATGAGCAGTTCTTC | CASSLVRGVDNEQFF
TRBJ1-1 | TRBV10-3 | NA | NA | TGTGCCATCAGTGATTCCCTAAACACTGAAGCTTTCTTT | CAISDSLNTEAFF
TRBJ2-3 | TRBV9 | NA | NA | TGTGCCAGCAGCTTGCCAGGACAGCTCTCCACAGATACGCAGTATTTT | CASSLPGQLSTDTQYF
TRBJ2-7 | TRBV5-1 | NA | NA | TGCGCCAGCAGCTTGGCCTTGGGGGCGCGCCCCTACGAGCAGTACTTC | CASSLALGARPYEQYF
TRBJ2-7 | TRBV6-1 | TRBD2 | NA | TGTGCCAGCAGTGAAGGGGTAGCGGGAGTCTACGAGCAGTACTTC | CASSEGVAGVYEQYF
TRBJ2-2 | TRBV7-9 | TRBD1 | NA | TGTGCCAGCAGCAACAGGGGGTTAGACACCGGGGAGCTGTTTTTT | CASSNRGLDTGELFF
TRBJ2-7 | TRBV5-1 | TRBD2 | NA | TGCGCCAGCAGCAGAGGAGCGGGGGGCTCCTACGAGCAGTACTTC | CASSRGAGGSYEQYF
TRBJ1-2 | TRBV6-5 | TRBD1 | NA | TGTGCCAGCAGTCAACCGGACAGGAGCTATGGCTACACCTTC | CASSQPDRSYGYTF
TRBJ2-3 | TRBV6-1 | NA | NA | TGTGCCAGCAGTCCACCAGGGACTCATACGCAGTATTTT | CASSPPGTHTQYF
TRBJ1-1 | TRBV10-3 | NA | NA | TGTGCCATCACCAGAGATAAGAACACTGAAGCTTTCTTT | CAITRDKNTEAFF
TRBJ2-5 | TRBV27 | NA | NA | TGTGCCAGCAGTGGCGGGGTACCGGAGACCCAGTACTTC | CASSGGVPETQYF
TRBJ1-2 | TRBV6-1 | NA | NA | TGTGCCACCCTTTCGGAAGGGCGGAACTATGGCTACACCTTC | CATLSEGRNYGYTF
TRBJ1-2 | TRBV9 | NA | NA | TGTGCCAGCAGAGGGAGCTATGGCTACACCTTC | CASRGSYGYTF
TRBJ2-1 | TRBV7-2 | TRBD2 | once | TGTGCCAGCAGCTTAAGGGGACTAGCGGGAGTTGTAGATGAGCAGTTCTTC | CASSLRGLAGVVDEQFF